A single sample is the source of the 13 T cell receptor beta chains below, sequenced in a study of blood T cell repertoires in COVID-19. Profiled with immunoSEQ multiplex PCR; TCRdb holds only in-frame clones, not every one. The data show some 180,000 clones, approximately 90% seen once. Sequencing was done on a sample of PBMCs or T cells enriched from blood (not recorded which). The receptors were sampled from a woman aged 40 to 50 in a cohort exposed to, infected with or recovered from COVID-19 (not recorded which).

V gene TRBV5-5 combines with J gene TRBJ1-1; D is unresolved. V lost 4 bases, J lost 0 bases, and 10 bases lay in between. The CDR3 is made up of 14 amino acids. Germline loops: CDR1 SGHKS, CDR2 YYEKEE (reference sequence). DNA for the CDR3: TGTGCCAGCAGCGAGGGATATTTGAACACTGAAGCTTTCTTT. It specifies CASSEGYLNTEAFF.

The V gene is TRBV4-1, the J gene TRBJ2-2, with 14 bases lining up with TRBD2. The CDR3 extends over 17 amino acids. V lost 0 bases, J lost 10 bases, and 7 bases stayed unmatched. CDR1 is MGHRA, CDR2 YSYEKL, per germline. CDR3 nucleotides: TGCGCCAGCAGCCAAGAAAGACTAGCGGGGGGGCCGAAGGAGCTGTTTTTT. This encodes CASSQERLAGGPKELFF.

This clone was observed once. The chain uses TRBV27 and TRBJ2-5; TRBD2 matches 7 bases. The CDR3 has 16 residues. CDR1 MNHEY and CDR2 SMNVEV come from the germline V gene (reference sequence). V trimming: 4 bases; J trimming: 1 base; junction bases outside the gene matches: 9. This CDR3 is CASSSRLARIQETQYF. In DNA, the CDR3 is TGTGCCAGCAGTTCAAGACTAGCCAGAATCCAAGAGACCCAGTACTTC.

The table lists this clone with a count of one. The chain couples TRBV7-2 to TRBJ2-3; 7 positions agree with TRBD2. Germline assignment: CDR1 SGHTA and CDR2 FQGNSA. V lost 5 bases, J lost 3 bases, and 11 bases stayed unmatched. The length of the CDR3 is 16 residues. CDR3 protein: CASSHQRGERTDTQYF. The CDR3 DNA reads TGTGCCAGCAGCCACCAGCGGGGAGAGAGAACAGATACGCAGTATTTT.

V gene TRBV12-3 or TRBV12-4 combines with J gene TRBJ2-3; unclear D gene. V shed 6 bases and J shed 6 bases, with 7 bases lying between them. The length of the CDR3 is 11 residues. CDR3 protein: CASSSFDTQYF. The CDR3 nucleotides read TGTGCCAGCAGCTCCTTCGATACGCAGTATTTT.

V is TRBV9 and J is TRBJ1-5; D not resolved. Germline V gene data show CDR1 as SGDLS and CDR2 as YYNGEE. Trimming removed 0 bases from V and 1 base from J, with 17 bases in between. The CDR3 loop spans 18 amino acids. CDR3 amino acids: CASSVATGKSSSNQPQHF. The CDR3 DNA reads as TGTGCCAGCAGCGTAGCTACGGGGAAATCAAGCAGCAATCAGCCCCAGCATTTT. The whole variable domain, filled in from reference TRBV9 and TRBJ1-5, reads DSGVTQTPKHLITATGQRVTLRCSPRSGDLSVYWYQQSLDQGLQFLIQYYNGEERAKGNILERFSAQQFPDLHSELNLSSLELGDSALYFCASSVATGKSSSNQPQHFGDGTRLSIL.

The V call is TRBV6-1, the J call TRBJ1-5, with D possibly matching TRBD1 (6 bases). V was trimmed by 3 bases and J by 7 bases, leaving 25 bases between them. Looked up from germline, CDR1 is MNHNS and CDR2 is SASEGT. This CDR3 has 18 amino acids. This chain's CDR3 is CASSERGGAGETEQPQHF. CDR3 sequence (DNA): TGTGCCAGCAGTGAGAGAGGGGGTGCAGGGGAGACGGAGCAGCCCCAGCATTTT.

V is TRBV28 and J is TRBJ1-5, with D unresolved. V lost 6 bases, J lost 3 bases, and 15 bases lay in between. Germline V gene lookup returns CDR1 MDHEN and CDR2 SYDVKM. The CDR3 is 15 residues long. Written as DNA, the CDR3 is TGTGCCAGCAGACCCTTTTACGTGGCCAATCAGCCCCAGCATTTT. Amino acids: CASRPFYVANQPQHF.

This clone was counted between two and nine times. The chain recombines TRBV2 with TRBJ2-7; D possibly corresponds to TRBD1 (6 bases). CDR3 length: 12 residues. Germline V gene sequence: CDR1 SNHLY, CDR2 FYNNEI. V shed 8 bases and J shed 3 bases, with 11 bases lying between them. The CDR3 sequence: CASRLQGYEQYF. CDR3 nucleotide sequence: TGTGCCAGCCGTTTACAGGGCTACGAGCAGTACTTC.

V is TRBV6-1 and J is TRBJ2-1; 9 bases align to TRBD2. The length of the CDR3 is 17 residues. Germline values: CDR1 MNHNS, CDR2 SASEGT. The V and J ends lost 1 base and 4 bases, in that order; junction bases with no gene match: 8. DNA of the CDR3: TGTGCCAGCAGTGAAGAGTTTGCGGGGGGGTTTTACAATGAGCAGTTCTTC. Translating it yields CASSEEFAGGFYNEQFF.

This rearrangement joins TRBV12-2 to TRBJ1-6; the table's D call, TRBD1, has no DNA check behind it. TRBV12-2 is marked as a pseudogene. This CDR3 comprises 18 residues. The CDR3 DNA reads as TGTGCAAGTCGCCCCGGAAGTACAGGGGGCGAGGGAAATTCACCCCTCCACTTT. Protein product: CASRPGSTGGEGNSPLHF.

The CDR3 region has the DNA TGTGCCAGCGTCCTAGGGCGACTAGCGGGGGGACAAGAGACCCAGTACTTC. Translation: CASVLGRLAGGQETQYF. The V call is TRBV7-8, the J call TRBJ2-5; 13 positions match TRBD2. Trimming at V came to 8 bases and at J to 2 bases, leaving 11 bases not matched to a gene. Per the germline V gene, CDR1 is SGHVS and CDR2 is FQNEAQ. This CDR3 is built from 17 residues. Based on the CDR3 plus reference TRBV7-8 and TRBJ2-5, the full variable domain is GAGVSQSPRYKVAKRGQDVALRCDPISGHVSLFWYQQALGQGPEFLTYFQNEAQLDKSGLPSDRFFAERPEGSVSTLKIQRTQQEDSAVYLCASVLGRLAGGQETQYFGPGTRLLVL.

This rearrangement joins TRBV9 to TRBJ2-1, with TRBD1 matching over 7 bases. The trim removed 4 bases at V and 4 bases at J, leaving 11 bases unmatched. Germline V gives CDR1 SGDLS, CDR2 YYNGEE. This CDR3 contains 16 residues. The CDR3 protein is CASSPRQGREYNEQFF. DNA of the CDR3: TGTGCCAGCAGCCCGAGACAGGGAAGGGAGTACAATGAGCAGTTCTTC.